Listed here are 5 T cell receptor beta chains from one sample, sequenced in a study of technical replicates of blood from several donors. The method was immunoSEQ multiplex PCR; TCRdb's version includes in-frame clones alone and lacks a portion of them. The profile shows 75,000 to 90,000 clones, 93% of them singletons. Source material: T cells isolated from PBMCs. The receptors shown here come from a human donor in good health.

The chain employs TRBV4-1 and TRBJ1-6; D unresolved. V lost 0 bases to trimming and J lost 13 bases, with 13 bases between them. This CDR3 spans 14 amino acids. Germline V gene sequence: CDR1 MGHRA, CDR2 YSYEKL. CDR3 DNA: TGCGCCAGCAGCCAAGATTTGGGCAGCCCTCCCCTCCACTTT. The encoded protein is CASSQDLGSPPLHF.

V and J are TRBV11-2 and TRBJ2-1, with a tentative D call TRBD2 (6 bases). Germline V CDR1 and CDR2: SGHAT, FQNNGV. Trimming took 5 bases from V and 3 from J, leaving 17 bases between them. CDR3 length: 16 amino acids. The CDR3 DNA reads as TGTGCCAGCAGCCCCCCCCCGCGACTAGGCTACAATGAGCAGTTCTTC. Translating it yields CASSPPPRLGYNEQFF.

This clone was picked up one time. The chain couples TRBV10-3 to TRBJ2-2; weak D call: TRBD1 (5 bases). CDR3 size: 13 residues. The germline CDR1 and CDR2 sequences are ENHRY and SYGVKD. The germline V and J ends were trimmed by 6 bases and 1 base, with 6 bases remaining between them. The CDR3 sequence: CAISGQNTGELFF. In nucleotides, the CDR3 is TGTGCCATCAGCGGACAGAACACCGGGGAGCTGTTTTTT.

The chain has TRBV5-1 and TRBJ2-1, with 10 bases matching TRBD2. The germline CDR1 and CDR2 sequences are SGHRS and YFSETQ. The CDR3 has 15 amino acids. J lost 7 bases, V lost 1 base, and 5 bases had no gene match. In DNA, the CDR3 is TGCGCCAGCAGCTTGAGTCTAGCGGGAGAGAATGAGCAGTTCTTC. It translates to CASSLSLAGENEQFF.

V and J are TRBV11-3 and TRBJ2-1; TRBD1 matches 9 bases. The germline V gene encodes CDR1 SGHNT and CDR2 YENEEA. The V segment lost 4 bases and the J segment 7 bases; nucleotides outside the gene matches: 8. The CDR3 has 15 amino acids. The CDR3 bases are TGTGCCAGCAGCTCGACAGGGGGAACGCTGAATGAGCAGTTCTTC. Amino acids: CASSSTGGTLNEQFF. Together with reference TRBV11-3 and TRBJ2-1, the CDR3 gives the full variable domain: EAGVVQSPRYKIIEKKQPVAFWCNPISGHNTLYWYLQNLGQGPELLIRYENEEAVDDSQLPKDRFSAERLKGVDSTLKIQPAELGDSAVYLCASSSTGGTLNEQFFGPGTRLTVL.